The 22 T cell receptor beta chains reported below all come from one sample, sequenced in a study of breast tumors, draining lymph nodes, adjacent tissues. TCRdb used MiXCR to reprocess the multiplex PCR reads, holding one entry per CDR3 protein. The sample includes approximately 230,000 distinct CDR3 sequences, less than 40% of them seen just once. Breast cancer patients provided tissue from their axillary draining lymph nodes. Specimen: axillary lymph node tissue. The receptors were gathered from a female donor with breast cancer. Some clones in this sample may be carry-over from other donors' samples.

This clonotype was seen repeatedly, ten times or more. The rearrangement links TRBV5-1 to TRBJ2-7; 7 positions match TRBD2. From germline, CDR1 is SGHRS and CDR2 YFSETQ. The length of the CDR3 is 16 residues. The V gene end was trimmed by 3 bases and the J gene end by 3 bases; junction bases not matched to a gene: 12. Here the CDR3 DNA reads TGCGCCAGCAGCTACTCCGGGGGGAACGTTCTCTACGAGCAGTACTTC. It translates to CASSYSGGNVLYEQYF.

With respect to this clonotype: One end of the junction does not line up with germline, which may come from a read error. The chain links TRBV24-1 to TRBJ1-5; D possibly corresponds to TRBD1 (6 bases). Germline CDR1 is KGHDR and CDR2 is SFDVKD. This CDR3 comprises 12 residues. CDR3 nucleotides: TGTGCCACCAGTGAACCCGGACAGCGCCAGCATTTT. Encoded protein: CATSEPGQRQHF.

CDR3 in amino acids: CASSDRGNRETQYF. The DNA of the CDR3 is TGTGCCAGCAGTGACAGGGGCAATCGAGAGACCCAGTACTTC. This rearrangement joins TRBV6-1 to TRBJ2-5, with a weak D call TRBD1 (6 bases). The V and J ends lost 3 bases and 4 bases respectively, with 12 bases between them. The CDR3 has 14 residues. CDR1 and CDR2 (germline): MNHNS, SASEGT.

This clonotype was seen repeatedly, ten times or more. A junction end diverges from the germline sequence, so it may reflect a read error. The rearrangement links TRBV7-3 to TRBJ2-1; D is possibly TRBD2 (6 bases). CDR3 size: 14 residues. Germline CDR1 and CDR2: SGHTA and FQGTGA. The CDR3 sequence is CASSITGTGTPQFF. The CDR3 DNA follows: TGTGCCAGCAGCATAACCGGGACTGGGACTCCGCAGTTCTTC.

This clonotype occurred a few times. This could be a read error, since a much larger clone is one nucleotide away. The chain couples TRBV20-1 to TRBJ2-7; 8 bases are a match to TRBD2. Germline V lookup: CDR1 DFQATT, CDR2 SNEGSKA (reference sequence). J lost 6 bases, V lost 4 bases, and 11 bases had no gene match. CDR3 length: 14 residues. The CDR3 DNA reads TGCAGTGCTAAGAAAGCGGGAGCCCCCTCCGAGCAGTACTTC. Encoded protein: CSAKKAGAPSEQYF.

About this clonotype itself: Possible read error: a much larger clone is one base away. V and J are TRBV5-6 and TRBJ2-1, with D possibly TRBD1 on 6 matching bases. Trimming removed 7 bases from V and 5 bases from J, with 19 bases in between. This CDR3 contains 15 residues. CDR1 is SGHDT, CDR2 YYEEEE, per germline. CDR3 sequence reads: CASCSTGLGDNEQFF. The CDR3 DNA follows: TGTGCCAGCTGCTCGACAGGCCTTGGGGACAATGAGCAGTTCTTC.

This clonotype was seen ten or more times. The chain uses TRBV3-1 and TRBJ2-7; 10 nucleotides agree with TRBD1. V shed 4 bases, J shed 5 bases, and the junction held 11 bases outside the gene matches. The CDR3 totals 16 residues. Germline V gene sequence: CDR1 LGHDT, CDR2 YNNKEL (reference sequence). CDR3 sequence: CASSPSPWDRGDEQYF. The CDR3, as DNA: TGTGCCAGCAGCCCATCCCCTTGGGACAGGGGCGACGAGCAGTACTTC.

The sample holds many counts of this clonotype. The CDR3 loop reads CASSAWTSGGALGYNEQFF. The CDR3 nucleotides read TGTGCCAGCAGCGCCTGGACTAGCGGGGGGGCCTTAGGATACAATGAGCAGTTCTTC. V and J are TRBV7-8 and TRBJ2-1, with 15 bases that match TRBD2. Trimming removed 5 bases from V and 4 bases from J; junction bases left unmatched: 12. The CDR3 runs to 19 residues. Germline values: CDR1 SGHVS, CDR2 FQNEAQ.

This clonotype was observed many times. The chain links TRBV10-3 to TRBJ1-5; the match to TRBD1 covers 7 bases. With V trimmed by 8 bases and J by 7 bases, 11 bases remained unmatched. The V gene's germline CDR1 is ENHRY and CDR2 SYGVKD. This CDR3 comprises 14 residues. CDR3 region: CAISAGGRGQPQHF. The DNA for the CDR3 is TGTGCCATCTCGGCAGGGGGTAGGGGGCAGCCCCAGCATTTT.

There are many counts of this clonotype. The rearrangement uses TRBV10-3 and TRBJ1-2; TRBD1 aligns across 9 bases. CDR3 size: 16 residues. V was clipped by 4 bases and J by 4 bases; unmatched bases: 10. Germline CDR1 is ENHRY and CDR2 is SYGVKD. The CDR3 reads CAISADRGPGGYGYTF. DNA for the CDR3: TGTGCCATCAGTGCGGACAGGGGCCCAGGGGGCTATGGCTACACCTTC.

This clonotype was counted at least ten times. This sequence joins TRBV19 and TRBJ2-3; 15 positions match TRBD2. CDR1 LNHDA and CDR2 SQIVND come from the germline V gene (reference sequence). The length of the CDR3 is 16 residues. The V segment lost 6 bases and the J segment 8 bases; nucleotides outside the gene matches: 9. The CDR3 DNA is TGTGCCAGTAGGAGGACTAGCGGGAGGGCCCGGGCTACGCAGTATTTT. It yields the protein CASRRTSGRARATQYF. The entire variable domain, with the rest obtained from reference TRBV19 and TRBJ2-3, is as follows: DGGITQSPKYLFRKEGQNVTLSCEQNLNHDAMYWYRQDPGQGLRLIYYSQIVNDFQKGDIAEGYSVSREKKESFPLTVTSAQKNPTAFYLCASRRTSGRARATQYFGPGTRLTVL.

Remarks on this clonotype: Just one base apart from a much larger clone, this may be a read error. The rearrangement joins TRBV10-3 to TRBJ1-2, with D unresolved. The CDR3 runs 14 residues. Per germline, CDR1 ENHRY and CDR2 SYGVKD. V was trimmed by 6 bases and J by 0 bases, leaving 11 bases between them. CDR3 protein: CAIRIGTANYGYTF. The CDR3 region has the DNA TGTGCCATCAGAATCGGCACTGCTAACTATGGCTACACCTTC.

This clonotype was picked up many times. Relative to the germline gene, one junction end is altered; a read error may explain this. V usage is TRBV7-7 and J usage is TRBJ2-3, with D hard to call. CDR1 and CDR2 from the germline V gene are SSHAT and FNYEAQ (reference sequence). CDR3 length equals 13 residues. The CDR3 DNA sequence: TGTGCTAGCAGCTTAGTTAGGTCAGATACGCAGTATTTT. Its translation: CASSLVRSDTQYF.

In its sample, this clonotype was seen many times. The chain uses TRBV20-1 and TRBJ2-1, with 11 positions matching TRBD2. Per the germline V gene, CDR1 is DFQATT and CDR2 is SNEGSKA (reference sequence). CDR3 length: 16 amino acids. The V and J ends lost 3 bases and 8 bases, in that order; junction bases with no gene match: 12. Here the CDR3 DNA reads TGCAGTGCTAGGCCCCCCTGGCTAGCGGGGGGCTATGAGCAGTTCTTC. Amino acids: CSARPPWLAGGYEQFF.

This clonotype was seen many times. This chain connects TRBV20-1 to TRBJ2-3, with a tentative D call TRBD2 (7 bases). Germline CDR1 and CDR2: DFQATT and SNEGSKA (reference sequence). CDR3 length: 14 residues. V lost 4 bases, J lost 6 bases, and 17 bases lay in between. In DNA form, the CDR3 reads TGCAGTGCTATGTCCGGGGGGCTAGGGGATACGCAGTATTTT. Residues: CSAMSGGLGDTQYF.

About this clonotype itself: The conserved final phenylalanine or tryptophan is absent from the CDR3, which likely points to a read error. The rearrangement links TRBV7-2 to TRBJ2-1, with 10 bases that match TRBD2. The CDR3 runs to 14 residues. CDR1 and CDR2 (germline): SGHTA, FQGNSA. J lost 4 bases, V lost 5 bases, and 2 bases had no gene match. DNA for the CDR3: TGTGCCAGCAGCGAACTAGCGGGGTACAATGAGCAGTTCCTC. Protein: CASSELAGYNEQFL.

This chain links TRBV29-1 with TRBJ2-1; tentative D call: TRBD2 (5 bases). Trimming cost V 8 bases and J 7 bases, with 12 bases left between them. CDR1 is SQVTM, CDR2 ANQGSEA, per germline. The CDR3 is 11 amino acids. The CDR3 here is CSIASGNEQFF. The CDR3 DNA follows: TGCAGCATCGCTTCGGGGAATGAGCAGTTCTTC.

Many counts were recorded for this clonotype. The chain uses TRBV20-1 and TRBJ2-3, with D perhaps TRBD2 (6 bases). This CDR3 contains 13 residues. Germline V gene lookup returns CDR1 DFQATT and CDR2 SNEGSKA (reference sequence). V lost 8 bases and J 3 bases, leaving 15 bases between the germline ends. In DNA, the CDR3 is TGCAGTCAACCCGGGAGAAGGACAGATACGCAGTATTTT. It is translated as CSQPGRRTDTQYF.

Notes on this clonotype: A single base separates this from a much larger clone, so it may be a read error. CDR3 in DNA: TGTGCCGGCAGCGGCGGTGCCAGCTCCTCCTACAATGAGCAGTTCTTC. Its translation: CAGSGGASSSYNEQFF. This chain connects TRBV7-2 to TRBJ2-1; TRBD2 is a possible D gene (5 bases). Germline-derived CDR1 and CDR2 are SGHTA and FQGNSA. This CDR3 has 16 residues.

This clonotype showed up many times. The chain links TRBV6-5 to TRBJ1-6; D is ambiguous. The germline CDR1 and CDR2 sequences are MNHEY and SVGAGI. This CDR3 has 17 residues. V was clipped by 1 base and J by 9 bases, with 19 bases between them. As DNA, the CDR3 is TGTGCCAGCAGTTACTTGGTTGAGGGAAGCGTTGGTTCACCCCTCCACTTT. It translates to CASSYLVEGSVGSPLHF.

Worth noting for this clonotype: Possible read error: a much larger clone is one base away. V and J are TRBV7-4 and TRBJ2-7, with TRBD1 matching 7 bases. Germline values: CDR1 SGHVT, CDR2 SQSDAQ. The CDR3 contains 15 residues. Here the CDR3 reads CASSLTIMTGYERYF. The CDR3 DNA reads as TGTGCCAGCAGTCTTACGATCATGACAGGGTACGAGCGGTACTTC.

This clonotype was counted a few times. The chain links TRBV20-1 to TRBJ2-1; D may be TRBD1 (5 bases). The germline CDR1 and CDR2 sequences are DFQATT and SNEGSKA (reference sequence). V shed 0 bases and J shed 7 bases, with 13 bases lying between them. The CDR3 runs 14 residues. CDR3 residues: CSARDVGRTNEQFF. In DNA form, the CDR3 reads TGCAGTGCTAGAGATGTGGGGCGTACTAATGAGCAGTTCTTC.